Shown below are 29 T cell receptor beta chains from a single sample sequenced in a study of response to subunit inactivated influenza vaccine. MiXCR, run by TCRdb on the RT-PCR reads, gives a single entry per CDR3 protein. The top ten clones hold about an eighth of a sample with hundreds of thousands of distinct CDR3 sequences, 10% to 15% of them seen once. Sequencing was performed on PBMCs from blood, taken 40 to 50 days after vaccination. The receptors derive from a man aged 45-65 years who received an inactivated influenza vaccine.

At least ten counts were recorded for this clonotype. The chain uses TRBV5-1 and TRBJ2-3; TRBD1 matches 7 bases. Per germline, CDR1 SGHRS and CDR2 YFSETQ. The junction had 2 bases not matched to a gene; V was cut back by 0 bases and J by 1 base. The CDR3 loop spans 15 amino acids. The CDR3, as DNA: TGCGCCAGCAGCTTGGCCGGACAGGGCACAGATACGCAGTATTTT. It codes for CASSLAGQGTDTQYF.

This clonotype was seen only a few times. V and J are TRBV5-1 and TRBJ2-7, with 10 bases identical to TRBD2. From germline, CDR1 is SGHRS and CDR2 YFSETQ. The CDR3 is made up of 20 amino acids. With V trimmed by 2 bases and J by 6 bases, 23 bases remained unmatched. CDR3 in DNA: TGCGCCAGCAGCTTAATCCCGGGGGGTAGCGGGGGGCAATCCGCATCCGAGCAGTACTTC. Its protein is CASSLIPGGSGGQSASEQYF.

This clonotype has more than one count but fewer than ten. J is TRBJ2-3 and V is TRBV20-1, with a weak D call TRBD2 (7 bases). This CDR3 contains 15 residues. The V end was cut by 5 bases, the J end by 2 bases, with 17 bases between. Looked up from germline, CDR1 is DFQATT and CDR2 is SNEGSKA (reference sequence). The CDR3, as DNA: TGCAGTGCTCACTTACTCGGGGGGCCCACAGATACGCAGTATTTT. Residues: CSAHLLGGPTDTQYF.

V and J are TRBV5-1 and TRBJ2-2; TRBD1 agrees at 8 bases. CDR1 and CDR2 (germline): SGHRS, YFSETQ. The CDR3 has 15 amino acids. The V and J ends lost 4 bases and 1 base, in that order; junction bases with no gene match: 3. The CDR3 nucleotides are TGCGCCAGCAGCAAGGGACAGGTGAACACCGGGGAGCTGTTTTTT. Encoded protein: CASSKGQVNTGELFF.

This clonotype was found many times. V usage is TRBV5-5 and J usage is TRBJ2-2, with 9 bases lining up with TRBD1. Unmatched junction bases numbered 2, after V lost 4 bases and J lost 1 base. CDR3 size: 15 residues. CDR1 is SGHKS and CDR2 is YYEKEE in the germline V gene (reference sequence). CDR3 protein: CASSGTGMNTGELFF. The CDR3 DNA reads as TGTGCCAGCAGCGGGACAGGGATGAACACCGGGGAGCTGTTTTTT.

This clonotype showed up just a few times. V and J are TRBV11-2 and TRBJ2-5; D is uncertain. CDR3 size: 14 residues. Germline V CDR1 and CDR2: SGHAT, FQNNGV. V was trimmed by 6 bases and J by 4 bases, leaving 15 bases between them. CDR3 in amino acids: CASSSWADVETQYF. The CDR3 nucleotides are TGTGCCAGCAGTTCATGGGCAGATGTAGAGACCCAGTACTTC.

V is TRBV5-1 and J is TRBJ2-2; 7 bases align to TRBD1. The CDR3 runs to 15 residues. The germline CDR1 and CDR2 sequences are SGHRS and YFSETQ. V trimming: 2 bases; J trimming: 2 bases; junction bases outside the gene matches: 3. Here the CDR3 reads CASSLQGINTGELFF. The CDR3 DNA is TGCGCCAGCAGCTTACAGGGGATAAACACCGGGGAGCTGTTTTTT. Filled out from reference TRBV5-1 and TRBJ2-2, the complete variable domain reads KAGVTQTPRYLIKTRGQQVTLSCSPISGHRSVSWYQQTPGQGLQFLFEYFSETQRNKGNFPGRFSGRQFSNSRSEMNVSTLELGDSALYLCASSLQGINTGELFFGEGSRLTVL.

The genes are TRBV5-5 and TRBJ1-4; 10 bases agree with TRBD1. The V gene end was trimmed by 0 bases and the J gene end by 8 bases; junction bases not matched to a gene: 4. CDR1 is SGHKS and CDR2 is YYEKEE in the germline V gene (reference sequence). The length of the CDR3 is 15 residues. CDR3 nucleotide sequence: TGTGCCAGCAGCTTGGCCCCGGGACAGGGGGAAAAACTGTTTTTT. This gives the protein CASSLAPGQGEKLFF.

This clonotype was detected only a few times. The chain has TRBV6-1 and TRBJ1-5; 8 bases match TRBD1. Per germline, CDR1 MNHNS and CDR2 SASEGT. CDR3 size: 13 residues. V lost 3 bases, J lost 6 bases, and 1 base stayed unmatched. In nucleotides, the CDR3 is TGTGCCAGCAGTGACGACAGGGGTCAGCCCCAGCATTTT. Translated, it gives CASSDDRGQPQHF.

The chain has TRBV5-1 and TRBJ2-3; 7 nucleotides align to TRBD2. This CDR3 is built from 14 residues. Per germline, CDR1 SGHRS and CDR2 YFSETQ. This chain's CDR3 is CAVRWEGPTDTQYF. CDR3 bases: TGCGCAGTCCGTTGGGAGGGGCCCACAGATACGCAGTATTTT.

This clonotype was detected many times. This rearrangement joins TRBV29-1 to TRBJ2-5, with 11 bases aligning to TRBD1. The V segment lost 7 bases and the J segment 7 bases; nucleotides outside the gene matches: 14. Germline V gene data show CDR1 as SQVTM and CDR2 as ANQGSEA. This CDR3 is built from 15 residues. CDR3 amino acids: CSAQPDRTGGMTQYF. Here the CDR3 DNA reads TGCAGCGCCCAACCGGACCGGACAGGGGGCATGACCCAGTACTTC. The whole variable domain, remainder taken from reference TRBV29-1 and TRBJ2-5, is SAVISQKPSRDICQRGTSLTIQCQVDSQVTMMFWYRQQPGQSLTLIATANQGSEATYESGFVIDKFPISRPNLTFSTLTVSNMSPEDSSIYLCSAQPDRTGGMTQYFGPGTRLLVL.

This clonotype was seen a handful of times. The chain recombines TRBV20-1 with TRBJ1-1; 8 bases are a match to TRBD1. The CDR3 has 12 amino acids. Germline-derived CDR1 and CDR2 are DFQATT and SNEGSKA (reference sequence). V lost 4 bases to trimming and J lost 5 bases; unmatched junction nucleotides: 3. As DNA, the CDR3 is TGCAGTGCTAATCAGGGGGCAACTGAAGCTTTCTTT. Translated, it gives CSANQGATEAFF.

The chain is built from TRBV5-1 and TRBJ2-2, with 10 bases that match TRBD2. With 4 bases clipped from V and 6 bases from J, the junction kept 15 bases outside the gene matches. Germline CDR1 and CDR2: SGHRS and YFSETQ. The CDR3 is 18 amino acids. Written as DNA, the CDR3 is TGCGCCAGCAGCCTCTCCCTCTTAGCGGGGGGCGAGGCCGGGGAGCTGTTTTTT. It translates to CASSLSLLAGGEAGELFF.

This clonotype turned up a few times. The chain has TRBV4-1 and TRBJ2-1; 10 nucleotides agree with TRBD1. This CDR3 region has 20 residues. The ends lost 1 base at V and 1 base at J; junction bases unmatched: 13. Germline V gives CDR1 MGHRA, CDR2 YSYEKL. CDR3 DNA sequence: TGCGCCAGCAGCCAAGTCCGGGACAGGGGCCGACGGGGATCCTACAATGAGCAGTTCTTC. Translating it yields CASSQVRDRGRRGSYNEQFF.

Ten or more counts support this clonotype. The V call is TRBV10-3, the J call TRBJ2-7; D is undetermined. V lost 6 bases to trimming and J lost 2 bases, with 8 bases between them. The length of the CDR3 is 12 residues. Germline-derived CDR1 and CDR2 are ENHRY and SYGVKD. The CDR3 reads CAIRGPAYEQYF. Written as DNA, the CDR3 is TGTGCCATCAGAGGGCCTGCCTACGAGCAGTACTTC.

This clonotype was detected many times. V is TRBV12-3 or TRBV12-4 and J is TRBJ2-1, with 14 nucleotides matching TRBD2. This CDR3 has 18 residues. CDR3 amino acids: CAVTAGTSGRGSYNEQFF. DNA for the CDR3: TGTGCAGTGACTGCCGGGACTAGCGGGAGAGGCTCCTACAATGAGCAGTTCTTC.

CDR3 residues: CASSSRDRELNEQYF. The CDR3 DNA reads as TGTGCCAGCAGCTCCAGGGACAGGGAACTGAACGAGCAGTACTTC. This chain joins TRBV7-9 and TRBJ2-7; 9 bases agree with TRBD1. V shed 4 bases, J shed 5 bases, and the junction held 9 bases outside the gene matches. Germline values: CDR1 SEHNR, CDR2 FQNEAQ (reference sequence). The CDR3 covers 15 residues.

This chain connects TRBV12-3 or TRBV12-4 to TRBJ1-1, with D possibly TRBD1 on 5 matching bases. Trimming took off 6 bases at V and 6 bases at J, with 8 bases between the two ends. This CDR3 contains 11 residues. CDR3 residues: CASRGLAEAFF. The CDR3 DNA reads TGTGCCAGCAGGGGACTGGCTGAAGCTTTCTTT.

In this sample, this clonotype turned up a few times. The V call is TRBV25-1, the J call TRBJ1-5; the D gene is possibly TRBD1 (5 bases). CDR1 and CDR2 from the germline V gene are MGHDK and SYGVNS. The CDR3 runs 14 residues. Trimming stripped 4 bases from V and 2 bases from J, with 9 bases between. DNA of the CDR3: TGTGCCAGCAGTGCAGGGCCTGGCAATCAGCCCCAGCATTTT. Translation gives CASSAGPGNQPQHF.

The V and J genes are TRBV2 and TRBJ2-7; D is possibly TRBD1 or TRBD2 (5 bases each). Trimming took 4 bases from V and 5 from J, leaving 15 bases between them. Looked up from germline, CDR1 is SNHLY and CDR2 is FYNNEI. This CDR3 spans 14 amino acids. CDR3 loop: CASSVNSRDHEQYF. The CDR3 coding sequence is TGTGCCAGCAGTGTTAACAGTAGGGACCACGAGCAGTACTTC.

The chain uses TRBV4-1 and TRBJ2-1, with 10 nucleotides matching TRBD2. Germline loops: CDR1 MGHRA, CDR2 YSYEKL. V trimming: 3 bases; J trimming: 4 bases; junction bases outside the gene matches: 6. The CDR3 covers 16 residues. Here the CDR3 DNA reads TGCGCCAGCAGCCAGCAAACTAGCGGGGTTTACAATGAGCAGTTCTTC. Its translation is CASSQQTSGVYNEQFF.

This clonotype was picked up a small number of times. The chain recombines TRBV11-1 with TRBJ1-6; D is uncertain. Germline CDR1 SGHAT, CDR2 FQDESV (reference sequence). The V end lost 2 bases, the J end lost 4 bases, and 6 bases lay between the germline ends. The CDR3 sequence is 14 residues long. The CDR3 reads CASSLSLYNSPLHF. CDR3 in DNA: TGTGCCAGCAGCTTATCCCTATATAATTCACCCCTCCACTTT.

This clonotype was observed a single time. The chain recombines TRBV6-2 or TRBV6-3 with TRBJ1-5, with 10 bases matching TRBD1. Trimming removed 8 bases from V and 5 bases from J; junction bases left unmatched: 3. This CDR3 has 13 residues. CDR1 and CDR2 from the germline V gene are MNHEY and SVGEGT. In DNA, the CDR3 is TGTGCCAGCCGGGGACAGGGGTATCAGCCCCAGCATTTT. This codes for CASRGQGYQPQHF.

V gene TRBV14 combines with J gene TRBJ2-3; tentatively, D is TRBD1 or TRBD2 (5 bases each). Germline CDR1 SGHDN, CDR2 FVKESK. The length of the CDR3 is 16 residues. V lost 2 bases and J 4 bases, leaving 16 bases between the germline ends. CDR3 protein: CASSQNRGWGPDTQYF. DNA of the CDR3: TGTGCCAGCAGCCAAAATCGGGGATGGGGACCAGATACGCAGTATTTT.

This clonotype occurred many times. This chain links TRBV6-1 with TRBJ1-2; D perhaps matches TRBD1 (5 bases). V was shortened by 5 bases and J by 4 bases, with 11 bases between the two germline ends. This CDR3 region has 13 residues. In germline, CDR1 is MNHNS, CDR2 SASEGT. The CDR3 nucleotides are TGTGCCAGCAGTCCCGGGACGGTCTATGGCTACACCTTC. Residues: CASSPGTVYGYTF.

This CDR3 is CASSTLGGAALEQYF. The CDR3 coding sequence is TGTGCCAGCAGCACCCTAGGGGGGGCCGCCCTCGAGCAGTACTTC. V usage is TRBV14 and J usage is TRBJ2-7; weak D call: TRBD2 (7 bases). The CDR3 spans 15 residues. V was clipped by 5 bases and J by 6 bases, with 20 bases between them. CDR1 is SGHDN, CDR2 FVKESK, per germline.

The rearrangement uses TRBV5-6 and TRBJ2-7; 11 nucleotides align to TRBD2. Unmatched junction bases numbered 8, after V lost 5 bases and J lost 4 bases. The CDR3 has 15 residues. Germline assignment: CDR1 SGHDT and CDR2 YYEEEE. The CDR3 reads CASRGTSGRLYEQYF. In DNA, the CDR3 is TGTGCCAGCAGGGGGACTAGCGGCCGATTATACGAGCAGTACTTC.

This clonotype was counted only a few times. The chain recombines TRBV7-8 with TRBJ2-7; D is possibly TRBD2 (5 bases). This CDR3 has 15 amino acids. The V gene's germline CDR1 is SGHVS and CDR2 FQNEAQ. With 3 bases removed from V and 4 bases from J, the gap between germline ends came to 16 bases. CDR3 region: CASSFGRVDPYEQYF. CDR3 bases: TGTGCCAGCAGCTTTGGGCGGGTCGACCCTTACGAGCAGTACTTC.

This clonotype was recorded a few times. The DNA of the CDR3 is TGTGCCAGCAGTTCTTCCGGGACAGGGGTCTACGAGCAGTACTTC. It is translated as CASSSSGTGVYEQYF. This rearrangement joins TRBV6-5 to TRBJ2-7; the match to TRBD1 covers 10 bases. This CDR3 is built from 15 residues. V lost 4 bases to trimming and J lost 3 bases; unmatched junction nucleotides: 6. Germline CDR1 MNHEY, CDR2 SVGAGI.